This T cell receptor (beta chain) was recovered during a study of vaccination and CD4 T cells after COVID-19. Study overall: Two mRNA vaccine doses were given, either BNT162b2 or mRNA-1273. Stimulation of cells relied on overlapping spike peptides derived from SARS-CoV-2, HCoV-NL63, HCoV-OC43 and HCoV-229E. Study conclusions and caveats: Spike mono-reactivity held for 304 of 307 vaccine-specific clones in convalescent patients.

This clonotype was counted a single time. Its antigen is unknown. The treatment was: approximately 9-day PBMC culture with coronavirus spike peptide pools or control peptides (ViraFEST assay). The CDR3 is 16 residues long. Germline CDR1 and CDR2: LGHDT and YNNKEL (reference sequence). The V and J ends lost 1 base and 0 bases respectively, with 12 bases between them. The assay that was used to sequence DNA from cultured CD4+ T cells was the Oncomine TCR Beta short-read assay. Via MiXCR, TCRdb re-called the PCR reads, giving one row per CDR3 protein. There are over 14,000 distinct CDR3 sequences in the sample; roughly 50% occur only once, and roughly 7.6% lies in the top ten.

The V and J genes are TRBV3-1 and TRBJ2-5; no firm D call. The sequenced sample was CD4+ T cells from blood, cultured in vitro. The sequence derives from a human donor who had recovered from COVID-19. The CDR3 sequence is CASSQGTGWYQETQYF. In nucleotides, the CDR3 is TGTGCCAGCAGCCAAGGAACTGGTTGGTACCAAGAGACCCAGTACTTC.